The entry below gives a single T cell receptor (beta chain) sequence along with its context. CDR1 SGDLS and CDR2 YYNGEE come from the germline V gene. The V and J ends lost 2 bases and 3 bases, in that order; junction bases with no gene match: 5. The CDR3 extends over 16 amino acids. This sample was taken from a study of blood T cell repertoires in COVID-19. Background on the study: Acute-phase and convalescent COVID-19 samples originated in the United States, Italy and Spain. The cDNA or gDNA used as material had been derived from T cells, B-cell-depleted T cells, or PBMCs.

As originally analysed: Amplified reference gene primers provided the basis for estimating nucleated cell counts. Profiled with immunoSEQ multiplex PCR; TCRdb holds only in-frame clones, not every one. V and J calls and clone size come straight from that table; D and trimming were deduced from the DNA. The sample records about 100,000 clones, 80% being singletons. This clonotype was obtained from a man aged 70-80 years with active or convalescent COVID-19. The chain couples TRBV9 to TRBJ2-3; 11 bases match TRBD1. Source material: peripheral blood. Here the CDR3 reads CASSVLRDRGTDTQYF. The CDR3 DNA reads TGTGCCAGCAGCGTCCTAAGGGACAGGGGGACAGATACGCAGTATTTT. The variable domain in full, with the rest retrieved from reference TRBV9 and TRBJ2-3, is DSGVTQTPKHLITATGQRVTLRCSPRSGDLSVYWYQQSLDQGLQFLIQYYNGEERAKGNILERFSAQQFPDLHSELNLSSLELGDSALYFCASSVLRDRGTDTQYFGPGTRLTVL.